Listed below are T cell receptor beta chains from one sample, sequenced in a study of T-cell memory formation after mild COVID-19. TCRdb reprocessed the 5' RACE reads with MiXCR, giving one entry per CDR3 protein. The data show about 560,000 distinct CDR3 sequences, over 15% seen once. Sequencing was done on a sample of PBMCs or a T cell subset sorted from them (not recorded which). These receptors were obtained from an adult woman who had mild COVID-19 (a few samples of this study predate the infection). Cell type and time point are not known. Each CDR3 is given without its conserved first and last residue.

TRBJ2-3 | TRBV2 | ASSVAGTGISDTQY
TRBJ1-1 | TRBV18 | ASSPPGTGGRAF
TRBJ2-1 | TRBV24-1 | ATSDSSVGEQF
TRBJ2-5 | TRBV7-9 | ASSFAGGGDQETQY
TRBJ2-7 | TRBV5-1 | ASSLAFGRGGSEQY
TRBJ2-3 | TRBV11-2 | ASSLVRLAERADTQY
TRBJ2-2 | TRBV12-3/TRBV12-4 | ASSPVGGGGELF
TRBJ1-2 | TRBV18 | ASSPPMREGYGYT
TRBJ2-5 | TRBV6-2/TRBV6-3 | ASSYTMETQY
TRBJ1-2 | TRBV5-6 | ASSLFTGINHGYT
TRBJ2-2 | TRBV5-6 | ASSLDRNGELF
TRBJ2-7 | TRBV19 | ASSPGPSYEQY
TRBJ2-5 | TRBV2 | ASSEETGYRPSQY
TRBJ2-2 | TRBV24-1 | ATSASGWTNTGELF
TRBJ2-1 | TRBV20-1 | SASLGTSGTNEQF
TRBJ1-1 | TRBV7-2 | ASSFWGARNTEAF
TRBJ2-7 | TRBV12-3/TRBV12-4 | ASSPSQVSYEQY
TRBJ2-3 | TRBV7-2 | ASTPLAESTDTQY
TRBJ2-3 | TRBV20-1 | SASGVADTQY
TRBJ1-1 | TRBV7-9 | ASSLASTNTEAF
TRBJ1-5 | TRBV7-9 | ASSPGTWGNQPQH
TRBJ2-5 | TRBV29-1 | SVDWPTGTGELETQY
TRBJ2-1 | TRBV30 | AWSIFGRGGYNEQF
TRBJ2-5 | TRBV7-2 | ASSLKAGTSGSGEY
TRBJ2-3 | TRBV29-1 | SGPVGGMQY
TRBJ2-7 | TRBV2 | ASLRGQPYYEQY
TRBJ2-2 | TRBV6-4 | ASSEGQGANTGELF
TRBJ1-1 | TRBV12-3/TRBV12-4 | ASSFGGLYRGNTEAF
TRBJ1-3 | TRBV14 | ASSQSGGNTIY
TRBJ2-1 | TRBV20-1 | SAPQISGGGNEQF
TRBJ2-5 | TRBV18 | ASSPGRDRIGETQY
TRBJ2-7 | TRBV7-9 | ASSPSPGPPYEQY
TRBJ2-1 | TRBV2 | ASSEPGQGAKEQF
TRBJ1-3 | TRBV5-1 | ASSLDQGLSGNTIY
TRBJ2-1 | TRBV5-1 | ASSVRGPSSYNEQF
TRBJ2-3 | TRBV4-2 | ASSQDSAGGHWPFTDTQY
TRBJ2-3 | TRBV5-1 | ASSLEYGTGTTQY
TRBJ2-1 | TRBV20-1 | SARDRLLTSGRGNEQF
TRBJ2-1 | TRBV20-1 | SAGDLNEQF
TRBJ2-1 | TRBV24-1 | ATSEADNEQF
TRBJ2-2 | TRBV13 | ASRLAGELF
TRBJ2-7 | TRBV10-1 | ASSVGQGDLSSYEQY
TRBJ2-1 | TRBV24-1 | ATRGSGGATIEQF
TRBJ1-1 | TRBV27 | ASSLFNQDKAF
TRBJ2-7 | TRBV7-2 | ASSYRLAGSYEQY
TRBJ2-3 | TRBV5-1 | ASSTGLAGVRTDTQY